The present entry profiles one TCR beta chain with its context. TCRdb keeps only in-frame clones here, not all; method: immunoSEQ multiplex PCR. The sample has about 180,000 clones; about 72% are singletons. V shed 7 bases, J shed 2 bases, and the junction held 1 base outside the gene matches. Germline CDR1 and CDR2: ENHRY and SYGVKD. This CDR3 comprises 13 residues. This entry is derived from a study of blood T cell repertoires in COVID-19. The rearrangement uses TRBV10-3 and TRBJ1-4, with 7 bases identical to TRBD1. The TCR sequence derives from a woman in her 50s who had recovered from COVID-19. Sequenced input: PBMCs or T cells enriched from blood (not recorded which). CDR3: CAIKGQTNEKLFF. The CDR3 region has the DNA TGTGCCATCAAGGGACAGACTAATGAAAAACTGTTTTTT.